The 18 T cell receptor beta chains below come from one sample, sequenced in a study of blood T cell repertoires in COVID-19. Using immunoSEQ multiplex PCR, the repertoire was profiled, and TCRdb retains in-frame clones only, with some absent. Of a few hundred thousand clones listed, about 89% are singletons. The sample was PBMCs or T cells enriched from blood (not recorded which). The receptors were sampled from a woman aged 40 to 50 who had been exposed to COVID-19.

The chain couples TRBV9 to TRBJ1-5, with unresolved D. Between the trimmed V and J ends, which lost 0 bases and 6 bases, there was a span of 13 bases. The CDR3 extends over 15 amino acids. Germline V gene sequence: CDR1 SGDLS, CDR2 YYNGEE. The CDR3 here is CASSVEGTEGQPQHF. The CDR3 DNA reads as TGTGCCAGCAGCGTAGAGGGCACGGAGGGTCAGCCCCAGCATTTT.

This rearrangement joins TRBV28 to TRBJ1-5; D is undetermined. Trimming left V 5 bases short and J 2 bases short, with 10 bases between. Germline V lookup: CDR1 MDHEN, CDR2 SYDVKM. The CDR3 runs to 14 residues. CDR3 sequence (DNA): TGTGCCAGCAGTCAATCTTCAGGCAATCAGCCCCAGCATTTT. It translates to CASSQSSGNQPQHF.

The rearrangement links TRBV19 to TRBJ1-2, with D possibly being TRBD1 (5 bases). Germline V gene lookup returns CDR1 LNHDA and CDR2 SQIVND (reference sequence). This CDR3 spans 14 amino acids. With 3 bases removed from V and 6 bases from J, the gap between germline ends came to 14 bases. CDR3 in amino acids: CASSMRGGRDGYTF. The CDR3 coding sequence is TGTGCCAGTAGTATGCGGGGCGGCAGGGATGGCTACACCTTC. Full variable domain (missing parts from reference TRBV19 and TRBJ1-2): DGGITQSPKYLFRKEGQNVTLSCEQNLNHDAMYWYRQDPGQGLRLIYYSQIVNDFQKGDIAEGYSVSREKKESFPLTVTSAQKNPTAFYLCASSMRGGRDGYTFGSGTRLTVV.

This chain links TRBV14 with TRBJ1-2, with 7 positions matching TRBD1. CDR3 length equals 15 residues. Germline trimming cut 4 bases from V and 2 bases from J; bases unmatched to any gene: 7. Per germline, CDR1 SGHDN and CDR2 FVKESK. CDR3 coding DNA: TGTGCCAGCAGCCCTCCCGGGACAGTGAACTATGGCTACACCTTC. Its translation is CASSPPGTVNYGYTF.

This sequence joins TRBV27 and TRBJ1-6, with TRBD1 matching 8 bases. CDR1 is MNHEY and CDR2 is SMNVEV in the germline V gene (reference sequence). This CDR3 has 14 amino acids. The junction had 3 bases not matched to a gene; V was cut back by 5 bases and J by 6 bases. The CDR3 sequence is CASSRQGANSPLHF. Here the CDR3 DNA reads TGTGCCAGCAGTAGGCAGGGGGCTAATTCACCCCTCCACTTT.

The chain has TRBV2 and TRBJ1-3, with 10 nucleotides matching TRBD1. Germline V gene data show CDR1 as SNHLY and CDR2 as FYNNEI. Unmatched junction bases numbered 5, after V lost 6 bases and J lost 3 bases. The CDR3 covers 15 residues. This chain's CDR3 is CASSRTGGNGNTIYF. CDR3 bases: TGTGCCAGCAGCAGGACAGGGGGAAATGGAAACACCATATATTTT.

The CDR3 coding sequence is TGTGCCAGTAGTACACAGGGGGCGGGCTATGGCTACACCTTC. Translating gives CASSTQGAGYGYTF. This chain connects TRBV19 to TRBJ1-2; the match to TRBD1 covers 9 bases. Germline V gives CDR1 LNHDA, CDR2 SQIVND (reference sequence). This CDR3 region has 14 residues. Losses at the gene ends were 4 bases for V and 4 bases for J; bases not matched to a gene: 4.

The J gene is TRBJ1-1, the V gene TRBV18; 7 nucleotides align to TRBD1. CDR3 length: 15 amino acids. The V gene end was trimmed by 5 bases and the J gene end by 1 base; junction bases not matched to a gene: 7. CDR1 KGHSH and CDR2 LQKENI come from the germline V gene. The CDR3 sequence: CASSAIGQANTEAFF. CDR3 sequence (DNA): TGTGCCAGCTCAGCAATCGGACAGGCGAACACTGAAGCTTTCTTT.

This chain uses TRBV27 with TRBJ2-7, with D maybe TRBD1 (5 bases). The CDR3 consists of 15 residues. Germline values: CDR1 MNHEY, CDR2 SMNVEV (reference sequence). Trimming removed 2 bases from V and 2 bases from J, with 13 bases in between. The CDR3 sequence is CASSLSVRAAYEQYF. The DNA for the CDR3 is TGTGCCAGCAGTTTAAGTGTCAGGGCAGCCTACGAGCAGTACTTC.

The V call is TRBV6-5, the J call TRBJ2-5; 7 nucleotides line up with TRBD1. J gave up 4 bases and V 8 bases, and 10 bases lay outside the gene matches. This CDR3 has 14 residues. Germline loops: CDR1 MNHEY, CDR2 SVGAGI. Here the CDR3 DNA reads TGTGCCAGCGGAATACAGGGGACAAGAGAGACCCAGTACTTC. Encoded protein: CASGIQGTRETQYF.

This chain connects TRBV15 to TRBJ1-6; 9 nucleotides line up with TRBD1. The V gene's germline CDR1 is LNHNV and CDR2 YYDKDF (reference sequence). The CDR3 is 18 amino acids. V lost 0 bases, J lost 7 bases, and 10 bases stayed unmatched. The chain's CDR3 is CATSRDQGAGTGNSPLHF. The DNA for the CDR3 is TGTGCCACCAGCAGAGATCAAGGTGCGGGGACAGGGAATTCACCCCTCCACTTT.

V and J are TRBV5-5 and TRBJ1-5; D is unresolved. CDR1 is SGHKS, CDR2 YYEKEE, per germline (reference sequence). Trimming cost V 2 bases and J 7 bases, with 19 bases left between them. The CDR3 runs to 16 residues. CDR3 loop: CASSLVQTLARQPQHF. In nucleotides, the CDR3 is TGTGCCAGCAGCTTAGTTCAAACCCTAGCACGGCAGCCCCAGCATTTT.

The rearrangement joins TRBV30 to TRBJ1-5, with D perhaps TRBD1 (5 bases). V lost 1 base to trimming and J lost 3 bases, with 13 bases between them. Germline V CDR1 and CDR2: GTSNPN, SVGIG (reference sequence). This CDR3 spans 15 amino acids. CDR3 coding DNA: TGTGCCTGGAGTGAGGGGCTGAGCCCCAATCAGCCCCAGCATTTT. It specifies CAWSEGLSPNQPQHF.

The genes are TRBV29-1 and TRBJ1-1; possible D gene TRBD1, 6 bases. CDR3 length: 13 amino acids. Trimming removed 7 bases at V and 5 bases at J, with 17 bases between. The germline V gene encodes CDR1 SQVTM and CDR2 ANQGSEA. The CDR3 reads CSDQQGRGTEAFF. CDR3 DNA: TGCAGCGACCAACAGGGAAGGGGGACTGAAGCTTTCTTT.

V and J are TRBV29-1 and TRBJ1-3, with 10 bases lining up with TRBD1. The CDR3 loop spans 16 amino acids. Germline CDR1 is SQVTM and CDR2 is ANQGSEA. V was clipped by 4 bases and J by 2 bases; unmatched bases: 8. CDR3 nucleotide sequence: TGCAGCGTTGGGGACGCCGGGACAGGGGCTGGAAACACCATATATTTT. Amino acids: CSVGDAGTGAGNTIYF. Together with reference TRBV29-1 and TRBJ1-3, the CDR3 gives the full variable domain: SAVISQKPSRDICQRGTSLTIQCQVDSQVTMMFWYRQQPGQSLTLIATANQGSEATYESGFVIDKFPISRPNLTFSTLTVSNMSPEDSSIYLCSVGDAGTGAGNTIYFGEGSWLTVV.

Of note for this clone: The identical CDR3 is also encoded by other nucleotide sequences in the sample. The chain carries TRBV18 and TRBJ1-1, with D possibly TRBD1 on 5 matching bases. With 6 bases removed from V and 1 base from J, the gap between germline ends came to 9 bases. Germline assignment: CDR1 KGHSH and CDR2 LQKENI. The CDR3 runs 13 residues. The CDR3, as DNA: TGTGCCAGCTCGCGCGACAGGAACACTGAAGCTTTCTTT. Its protein product is CASSRDRNTEAFF.

This chain links TRBV2 with TRBJ1-1; TRBD1 is a possible D gene (5 bases). CDR1 SNHLY and CDR2 FYNNEI come from the germline V gene. V lost 7 bases to trimming and J lost 0 bases, with 12 bases between them. CDR3 length equals 14 residues. In DNA form, the CDR3 reads TGTGCCAGCATTATTAGACAGATGAACACTGAAGCTTTCTTT. Protein sequence: CASIIRQMNTEAFF.

The chain links TRBV2 to TRBJ1-2; 9 nucleotides agree with TRBD1. J lost 12 bases, V lost 6 bases, and 14 bases had no gene match. From germline, CDR1 is SNHLY and CDR2 FYNNEI. The CDR3 covers 14 residues. For the CDR3, the DNA is TGTGCCAGCAGCGTGGACAGGGGTATGGTAGTGGACACCTTC. This translates into CASSVDRGMVVDTF.